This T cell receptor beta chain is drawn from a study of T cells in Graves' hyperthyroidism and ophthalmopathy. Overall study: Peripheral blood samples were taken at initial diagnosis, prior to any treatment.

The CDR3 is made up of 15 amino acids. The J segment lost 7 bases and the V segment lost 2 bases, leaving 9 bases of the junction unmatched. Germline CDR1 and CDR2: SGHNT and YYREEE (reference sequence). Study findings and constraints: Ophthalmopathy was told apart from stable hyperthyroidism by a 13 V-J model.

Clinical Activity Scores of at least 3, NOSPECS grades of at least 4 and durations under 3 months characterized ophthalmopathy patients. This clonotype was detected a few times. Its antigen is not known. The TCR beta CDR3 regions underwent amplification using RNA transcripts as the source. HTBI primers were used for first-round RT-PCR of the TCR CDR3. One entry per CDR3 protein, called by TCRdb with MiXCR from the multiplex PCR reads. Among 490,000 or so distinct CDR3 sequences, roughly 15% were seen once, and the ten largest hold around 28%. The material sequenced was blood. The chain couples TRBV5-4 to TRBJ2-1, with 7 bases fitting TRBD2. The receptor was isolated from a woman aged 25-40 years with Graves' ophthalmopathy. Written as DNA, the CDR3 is TGTGCCAGCAGCTTCCCGGGACTACTTAATAATGAGCAGTTCTTC. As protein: CASSFPGLLNNEQFF.